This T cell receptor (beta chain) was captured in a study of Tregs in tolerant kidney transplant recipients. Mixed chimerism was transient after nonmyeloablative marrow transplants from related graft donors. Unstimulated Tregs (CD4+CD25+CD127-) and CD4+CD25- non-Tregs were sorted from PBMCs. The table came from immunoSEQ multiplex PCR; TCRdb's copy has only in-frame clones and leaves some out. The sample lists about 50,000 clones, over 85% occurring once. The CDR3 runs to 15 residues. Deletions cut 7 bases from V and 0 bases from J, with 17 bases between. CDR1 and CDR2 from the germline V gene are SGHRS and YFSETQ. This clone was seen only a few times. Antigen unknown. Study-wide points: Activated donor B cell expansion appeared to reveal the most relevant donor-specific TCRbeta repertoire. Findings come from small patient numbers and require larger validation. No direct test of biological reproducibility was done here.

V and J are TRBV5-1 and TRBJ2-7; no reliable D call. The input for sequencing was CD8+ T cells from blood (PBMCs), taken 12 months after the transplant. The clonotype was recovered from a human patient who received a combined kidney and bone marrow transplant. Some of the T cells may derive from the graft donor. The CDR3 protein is CASRVSHPTSYEQYF. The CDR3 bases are TGCGCCAGCCGTGTATCCCACCCTACCTCCTACGAGCAGTACTTC.